This TCR beta chain was sequenced in a study of early T cells in non-severe SARS-CoV-2 infection. General study findings and limits: The matching step, a VDJdb search, favored anti-spike CD8 responses and missed private and CD4 specificities.

CDR1 SQVTM and CDR2 ANQGSEA come from the germline V gene. Deletions cut 7 bases from V and 5 bases from J, with 11 bases between. The CDR3 contains 12 residues. TCRdb reprocessed the 5' RACE reads with MiXCR, giving one entry per CDR3 protein. The table has around 57,000 distinct CDR3 sequences, under 7.5% seen once. This clonotype was counted between two and nine times. Its antigen is not identified. Sequenced: whole blood. The TCR was taken from an adult who was a healthcare worker with PCR-confirmed SARS-CoV-2 infection or an uninfected control (not recorded which). The chain joins TRBV29-1 to TRBJ2-2; D gene unclear. For the CDR3, the DNA is TGCAGCGCTTCTAGGAATACCGGGGAGCTGTTTTTT. Its protein is CSASRNTGELFF.